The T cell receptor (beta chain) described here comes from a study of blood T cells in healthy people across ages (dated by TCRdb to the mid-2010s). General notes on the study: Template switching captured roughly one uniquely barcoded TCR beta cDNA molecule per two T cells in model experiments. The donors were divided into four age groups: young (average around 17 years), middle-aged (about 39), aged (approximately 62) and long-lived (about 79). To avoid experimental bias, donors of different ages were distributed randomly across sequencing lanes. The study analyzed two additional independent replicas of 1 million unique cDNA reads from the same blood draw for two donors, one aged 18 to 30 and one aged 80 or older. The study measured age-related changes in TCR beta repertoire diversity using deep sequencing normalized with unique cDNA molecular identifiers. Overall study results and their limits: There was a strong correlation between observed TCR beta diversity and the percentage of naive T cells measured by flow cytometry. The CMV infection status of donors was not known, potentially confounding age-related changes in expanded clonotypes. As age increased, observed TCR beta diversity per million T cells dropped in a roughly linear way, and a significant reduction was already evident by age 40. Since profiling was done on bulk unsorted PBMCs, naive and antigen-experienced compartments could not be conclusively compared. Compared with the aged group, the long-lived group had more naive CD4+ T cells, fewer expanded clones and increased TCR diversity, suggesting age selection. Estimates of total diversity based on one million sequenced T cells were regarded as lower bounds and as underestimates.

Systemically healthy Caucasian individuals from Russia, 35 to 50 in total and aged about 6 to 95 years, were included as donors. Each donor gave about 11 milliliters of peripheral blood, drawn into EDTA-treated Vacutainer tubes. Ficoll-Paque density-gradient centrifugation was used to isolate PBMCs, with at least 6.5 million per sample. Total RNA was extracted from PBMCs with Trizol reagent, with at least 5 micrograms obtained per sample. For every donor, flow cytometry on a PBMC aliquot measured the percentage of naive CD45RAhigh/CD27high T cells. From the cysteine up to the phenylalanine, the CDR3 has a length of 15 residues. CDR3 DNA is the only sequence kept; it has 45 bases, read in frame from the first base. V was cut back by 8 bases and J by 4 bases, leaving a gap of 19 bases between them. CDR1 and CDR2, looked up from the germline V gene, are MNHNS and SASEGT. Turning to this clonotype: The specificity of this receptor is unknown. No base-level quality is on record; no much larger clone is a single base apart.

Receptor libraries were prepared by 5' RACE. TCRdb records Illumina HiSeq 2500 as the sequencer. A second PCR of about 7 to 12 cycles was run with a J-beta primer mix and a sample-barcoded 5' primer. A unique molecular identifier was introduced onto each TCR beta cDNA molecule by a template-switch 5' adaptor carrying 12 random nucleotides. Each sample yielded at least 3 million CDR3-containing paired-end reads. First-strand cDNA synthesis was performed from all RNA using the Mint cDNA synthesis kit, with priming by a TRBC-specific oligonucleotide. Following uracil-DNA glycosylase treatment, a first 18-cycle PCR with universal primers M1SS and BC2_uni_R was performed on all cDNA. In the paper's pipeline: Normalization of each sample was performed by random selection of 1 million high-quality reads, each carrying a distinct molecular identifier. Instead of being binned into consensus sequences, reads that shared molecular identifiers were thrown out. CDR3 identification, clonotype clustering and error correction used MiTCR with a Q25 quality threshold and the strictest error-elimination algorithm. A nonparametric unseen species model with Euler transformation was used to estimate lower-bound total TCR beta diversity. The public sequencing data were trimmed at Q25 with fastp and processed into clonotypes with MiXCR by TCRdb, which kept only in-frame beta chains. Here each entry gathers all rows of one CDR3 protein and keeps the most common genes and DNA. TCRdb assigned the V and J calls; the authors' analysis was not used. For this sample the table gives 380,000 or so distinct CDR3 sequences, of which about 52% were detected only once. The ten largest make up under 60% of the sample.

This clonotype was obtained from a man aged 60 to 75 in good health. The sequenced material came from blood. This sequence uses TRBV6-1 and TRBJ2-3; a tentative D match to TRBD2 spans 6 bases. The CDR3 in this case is CASQSLSSAPDTQYF. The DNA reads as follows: TGTGCCAGCCAAAGCCTCTCTAGCGCACCAGATACGCAGTATTTT.